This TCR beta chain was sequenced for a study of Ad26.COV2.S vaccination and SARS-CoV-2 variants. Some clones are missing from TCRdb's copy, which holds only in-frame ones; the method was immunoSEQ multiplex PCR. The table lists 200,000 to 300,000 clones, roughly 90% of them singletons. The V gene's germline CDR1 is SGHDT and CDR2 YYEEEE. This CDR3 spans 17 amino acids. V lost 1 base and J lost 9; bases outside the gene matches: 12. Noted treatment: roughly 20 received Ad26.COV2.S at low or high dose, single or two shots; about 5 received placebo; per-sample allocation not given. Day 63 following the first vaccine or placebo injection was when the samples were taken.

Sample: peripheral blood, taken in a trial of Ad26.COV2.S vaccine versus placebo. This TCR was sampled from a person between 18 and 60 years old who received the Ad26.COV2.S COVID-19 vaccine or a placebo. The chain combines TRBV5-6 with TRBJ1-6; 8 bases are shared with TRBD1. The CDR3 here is CASSLFRQDRVGSPLHF. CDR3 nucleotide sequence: TGTGCCAGCAGCTTGTTTCGCCAGGACAGGGTGGGTTCACCCCTCCACTTT.